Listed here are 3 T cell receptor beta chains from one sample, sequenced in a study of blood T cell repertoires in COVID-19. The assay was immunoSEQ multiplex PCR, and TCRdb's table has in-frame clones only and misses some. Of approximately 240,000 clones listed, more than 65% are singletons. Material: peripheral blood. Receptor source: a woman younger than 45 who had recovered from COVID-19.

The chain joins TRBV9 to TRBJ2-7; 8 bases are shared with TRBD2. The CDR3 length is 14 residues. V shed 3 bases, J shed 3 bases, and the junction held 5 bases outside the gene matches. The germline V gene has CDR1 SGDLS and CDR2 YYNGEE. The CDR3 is CASSATGGVYEQYF. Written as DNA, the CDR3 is TGTGCCAGCAGCGCCACCGGGGGGGTCTACGAGCAGTACTTC.

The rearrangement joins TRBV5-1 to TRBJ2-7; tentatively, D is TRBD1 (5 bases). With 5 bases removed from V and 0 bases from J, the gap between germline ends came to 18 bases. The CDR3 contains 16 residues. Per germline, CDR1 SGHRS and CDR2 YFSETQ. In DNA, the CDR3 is TGCGCCAGCAGTTCGGTTGGGCGAGACAGCTCCTACGAGCAGTACTTC. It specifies CASSSVGRDSSYEQYF.

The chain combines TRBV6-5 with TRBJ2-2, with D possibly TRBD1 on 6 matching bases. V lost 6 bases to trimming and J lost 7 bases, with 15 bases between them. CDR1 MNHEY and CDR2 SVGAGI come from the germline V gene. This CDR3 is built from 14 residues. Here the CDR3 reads CASRPQGGVGELFF. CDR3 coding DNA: TGTGCCAGCAGACCACAGGGCGGAGTCGGGGAGCTGTTTTTT.